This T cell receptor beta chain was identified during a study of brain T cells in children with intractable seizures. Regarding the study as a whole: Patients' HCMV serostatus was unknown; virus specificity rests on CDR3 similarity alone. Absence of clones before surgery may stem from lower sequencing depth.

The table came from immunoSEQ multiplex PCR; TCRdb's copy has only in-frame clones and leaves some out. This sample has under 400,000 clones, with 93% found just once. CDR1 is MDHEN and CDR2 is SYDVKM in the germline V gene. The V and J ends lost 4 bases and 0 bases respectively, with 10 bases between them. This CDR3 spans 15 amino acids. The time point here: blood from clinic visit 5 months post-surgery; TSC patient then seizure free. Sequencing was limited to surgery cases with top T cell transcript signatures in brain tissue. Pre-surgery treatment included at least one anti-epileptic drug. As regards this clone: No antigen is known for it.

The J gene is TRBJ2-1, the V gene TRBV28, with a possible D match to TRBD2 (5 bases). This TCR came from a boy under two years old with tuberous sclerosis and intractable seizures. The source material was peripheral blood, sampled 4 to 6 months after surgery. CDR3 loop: CASSWRRSSYNEQFF. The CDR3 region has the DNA TGTGCCAGCAGTTGGAGGCGTAGCTCCTACAATGAGCAGTTCTTC.